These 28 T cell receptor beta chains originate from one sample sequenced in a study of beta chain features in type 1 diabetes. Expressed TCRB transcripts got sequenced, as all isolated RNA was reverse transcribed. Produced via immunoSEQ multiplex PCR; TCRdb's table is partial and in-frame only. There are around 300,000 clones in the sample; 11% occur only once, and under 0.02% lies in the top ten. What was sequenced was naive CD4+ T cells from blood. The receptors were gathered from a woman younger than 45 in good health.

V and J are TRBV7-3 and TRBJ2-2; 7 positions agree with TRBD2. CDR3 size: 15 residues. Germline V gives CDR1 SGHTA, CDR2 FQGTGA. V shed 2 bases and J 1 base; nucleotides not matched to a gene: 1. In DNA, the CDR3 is TGTGCCAGCAGCTTAGCGGGGGTGAACACCGGGGAGCTGTTTTTT. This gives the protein CASSLAGVNTGELFF.

The CDR3 spells CASSYSGQRYEQYF. The CDR3 DNA sequence: TGTGCCAGCAGTTACTCTGGACAGAGGTACGAGCAGTACTTC. This chain uses TRBV6-5 with TRBJ2-7, with a weak D call TRBD1 (6 bases). The CDR3 contains 14 residues. Germline CDR1 is MNHEY and CDR2 is SVGAGI. The V gene lost 0 bases and the J gene lost 4 bases, with 10 bases spanning the gap.

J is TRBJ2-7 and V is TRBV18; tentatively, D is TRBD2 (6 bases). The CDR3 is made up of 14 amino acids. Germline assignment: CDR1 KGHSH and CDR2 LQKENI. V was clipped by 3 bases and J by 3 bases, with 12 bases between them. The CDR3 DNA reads TGTGCCAGCTCACCTGGGGGAGGTCGCTACGAGCAGTACTTC. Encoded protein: CASSPGGGRYEQYF.

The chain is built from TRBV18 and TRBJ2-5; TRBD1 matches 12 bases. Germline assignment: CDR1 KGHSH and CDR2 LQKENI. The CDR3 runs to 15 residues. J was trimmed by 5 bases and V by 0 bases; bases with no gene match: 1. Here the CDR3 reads CASSPPGTGGETQYF. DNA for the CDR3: TGTGCCAGCTCACCACCCGGGACAGGGGGCGAGACCCAGTACTTC. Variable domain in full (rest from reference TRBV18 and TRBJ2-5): NAGVMQNPRHLVRRRGQEARLRCSPMKGHSHVYWYRQLPEEGLKFMVYLQKENIIDESGMPKERFSAEFPKEGPSILRIQQVVRGDSAAYFCASSPPGTGGETQYFGPGTRLLVL.

In DNA, the CDR3 is TGTGCCAGCAGTTTAGACAGGTACGAGCAGTACTTC. This sequence encodes CASSLDRYEQYF. The chain links TRBV28 to TRBJ2-7; D may be TRBD1 (6 bases). Trimming removed 2 bases from V and 4 bases from J, with 6 bases in between. CDR3 length: 12 residues. Germline assignment: CDR1 MDHEN and CDR2 SYDVKM.

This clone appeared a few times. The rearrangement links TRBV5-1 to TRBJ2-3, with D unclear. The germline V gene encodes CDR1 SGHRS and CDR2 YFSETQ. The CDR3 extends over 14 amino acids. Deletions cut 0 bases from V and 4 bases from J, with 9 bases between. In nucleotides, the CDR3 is TGCGCCAGCAGCTTGGGATCTCAGGCAGATACGCAGTATTTT. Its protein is CASSLGSQADTQYF.

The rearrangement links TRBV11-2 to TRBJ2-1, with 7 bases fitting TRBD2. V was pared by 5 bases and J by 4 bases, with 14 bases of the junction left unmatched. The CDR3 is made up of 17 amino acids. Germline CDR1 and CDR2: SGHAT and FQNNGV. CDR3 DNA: TGTGCCAGCAGCGCGAAGGTCTCTAGCGGACATTACAATGAGCAGTTCTTC. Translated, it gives CASSAKVSSGHYNEQFF.

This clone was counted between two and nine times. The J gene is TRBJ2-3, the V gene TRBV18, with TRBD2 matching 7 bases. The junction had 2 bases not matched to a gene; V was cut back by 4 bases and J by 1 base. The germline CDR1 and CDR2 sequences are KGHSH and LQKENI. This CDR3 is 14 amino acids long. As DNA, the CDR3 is TGTGCCAGCTCACGGGCGGGAGGCACAGATACGCAGTATTTT. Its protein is CASSRAGGTDTQYF.

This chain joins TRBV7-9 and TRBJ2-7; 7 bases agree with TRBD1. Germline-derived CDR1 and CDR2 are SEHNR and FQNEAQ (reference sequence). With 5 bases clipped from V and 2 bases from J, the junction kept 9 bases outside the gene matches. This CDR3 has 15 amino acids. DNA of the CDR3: TGTGCCAGCAGCCATCGACAGGGTAGCGCCTACGAGCAGTACTTC. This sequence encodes CASSHRQGSAYEQYF.

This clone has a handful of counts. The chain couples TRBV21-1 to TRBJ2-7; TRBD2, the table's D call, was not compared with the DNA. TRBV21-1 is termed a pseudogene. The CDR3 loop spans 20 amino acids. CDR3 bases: TGTGCCAGCAGCAAAGAGACTAGCGGGAGGGCCGAGAAAAGAAACTACGAGCAGTACTTC. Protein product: CASSKETSGRAEKRNYEQYF.

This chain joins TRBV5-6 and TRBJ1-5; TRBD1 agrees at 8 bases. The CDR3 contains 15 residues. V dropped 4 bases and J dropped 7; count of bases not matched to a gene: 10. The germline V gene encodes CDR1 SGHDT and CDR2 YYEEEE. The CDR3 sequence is CASSRLDRAEQPQHF. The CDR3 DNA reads TGTGCCAGCAGCAGGTTGGACAGGGCGGAACAGCCCCAGCATTTT.

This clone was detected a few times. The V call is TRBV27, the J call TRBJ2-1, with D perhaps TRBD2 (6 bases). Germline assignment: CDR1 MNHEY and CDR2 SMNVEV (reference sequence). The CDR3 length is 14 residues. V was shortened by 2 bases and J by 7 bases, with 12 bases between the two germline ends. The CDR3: CASSLQLARNEQFF. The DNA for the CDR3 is TGTGCCAGCAGTTTACAACTAGCACGGAATGAGCAGTTCTTC.

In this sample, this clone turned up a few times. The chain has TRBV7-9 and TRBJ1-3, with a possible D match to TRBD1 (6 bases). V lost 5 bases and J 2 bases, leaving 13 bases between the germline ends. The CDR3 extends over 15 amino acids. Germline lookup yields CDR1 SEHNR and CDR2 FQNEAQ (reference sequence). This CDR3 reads CASSKPSGAGNTIYF. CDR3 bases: TGTGCCAGCAGCAAACCTTCAGGGGCTGGAAACACCATATATTTT. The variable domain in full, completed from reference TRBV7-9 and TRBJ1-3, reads DTGVSQNPRHKITKRGQNVTFRCDPISEHNRLYWYRQTLGQGPEFLTYFQNEAQLEKSRLLSDRFSAERPKGSFSTLEIQRTEQGDSAMYLCASSKPSGAGNTIYFGEGSWLTVV.

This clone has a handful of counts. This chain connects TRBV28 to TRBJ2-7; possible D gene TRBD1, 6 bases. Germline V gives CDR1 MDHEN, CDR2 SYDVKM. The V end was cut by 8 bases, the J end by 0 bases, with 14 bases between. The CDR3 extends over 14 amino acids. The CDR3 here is CASGWRGGSYEQYF. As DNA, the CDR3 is TGTGCCAGCGGCTGGAGAGGGGGCTCCTACGAGCAGTACTTC.

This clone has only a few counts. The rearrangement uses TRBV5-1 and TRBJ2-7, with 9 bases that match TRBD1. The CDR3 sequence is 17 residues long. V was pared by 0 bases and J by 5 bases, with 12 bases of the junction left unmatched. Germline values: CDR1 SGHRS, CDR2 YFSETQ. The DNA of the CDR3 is TGCGCCAGCAGCTTGGTGGTCCTCCGGACAGGGGTGCACGAGCAGTACTTC. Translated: CASSLVVLRTGVHEQYF.

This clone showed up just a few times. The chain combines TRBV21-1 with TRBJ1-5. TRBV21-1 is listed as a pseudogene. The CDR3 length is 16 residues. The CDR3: CASSIRRVRGNQPQHF. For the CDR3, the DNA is TGTGCCAGCAGCATAAGGAGGGTCAGGGGCAATCAGCCCCAGCATTTT.

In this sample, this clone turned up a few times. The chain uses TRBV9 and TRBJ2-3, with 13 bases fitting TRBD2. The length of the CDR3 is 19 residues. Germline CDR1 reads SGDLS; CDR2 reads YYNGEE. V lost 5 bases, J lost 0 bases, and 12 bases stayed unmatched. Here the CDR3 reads CASSKKRTSGSSSTDTQYF. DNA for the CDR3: TGTGCCAGCAGTAAAAAGAGGACTAGCGGGAGTTCGAGCACAGATACGCAGTATTTT.

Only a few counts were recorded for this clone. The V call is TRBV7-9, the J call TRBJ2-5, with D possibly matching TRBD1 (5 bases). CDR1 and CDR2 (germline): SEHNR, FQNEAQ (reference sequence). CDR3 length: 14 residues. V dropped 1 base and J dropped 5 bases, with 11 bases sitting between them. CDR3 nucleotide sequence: TGTGCCAGCAGCTTAGAGGCAGGGTTGGAGACCCAGTACTTC. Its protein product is CASSLEAGLETQYF.

CDR3 in amino acids: CSVGQTGIQETQYF. The DNA for the CDR3 is TGCAGCGTTGGTCAGACAGGTATCCAAGAGACCCAGTACTTC. This chain uses TRBV29-1 with TRBJ2-5; maybe TRBD1 (6 bases). With 4 bases removed from V and 1 base from J, the gap between germline ends came to 13 bases. Germline V gene sequence: CDR1 SQVTM, CDR2 ANQGSEA. The length of the CDR3 is 14 residues.

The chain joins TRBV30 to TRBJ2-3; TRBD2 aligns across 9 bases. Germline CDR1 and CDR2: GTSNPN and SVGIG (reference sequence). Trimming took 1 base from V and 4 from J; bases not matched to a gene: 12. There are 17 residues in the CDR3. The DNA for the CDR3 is TGTGCCTGGAGTGCACCCTCCTTTAGCGGGAGCCCAGATACGCAGTATTTT. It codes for CAWSAPSFSGSPDTQYF.

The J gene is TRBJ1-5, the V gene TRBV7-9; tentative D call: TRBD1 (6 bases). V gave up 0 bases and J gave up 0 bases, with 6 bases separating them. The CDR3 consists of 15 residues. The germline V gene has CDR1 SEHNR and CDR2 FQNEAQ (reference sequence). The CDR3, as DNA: TGTGCCAGCAGCTTAGCAGGGGGTAGCAATCAGCCCCAGCATTTT. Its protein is CASSLAGGSNQPQHF.

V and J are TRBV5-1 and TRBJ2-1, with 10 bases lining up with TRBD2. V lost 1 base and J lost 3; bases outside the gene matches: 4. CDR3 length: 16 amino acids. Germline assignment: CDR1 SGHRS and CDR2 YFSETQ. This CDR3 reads CASSLSGRAHYNEQFF. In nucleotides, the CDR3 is TGCGCCAGCAGCTTGAGCGGGAGGGCGCACTACAATGAGCAGTTCTTC.

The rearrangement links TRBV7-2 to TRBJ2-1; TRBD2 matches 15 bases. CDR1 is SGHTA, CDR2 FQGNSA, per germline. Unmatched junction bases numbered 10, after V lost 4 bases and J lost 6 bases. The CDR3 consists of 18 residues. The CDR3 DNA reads TGTGCCAGCAGCTACCCCCCCCCGGGACTAGCGGGAGGCAATGAGCAGTTCTTC. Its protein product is CASSYPPPGLAGGNEQFF.

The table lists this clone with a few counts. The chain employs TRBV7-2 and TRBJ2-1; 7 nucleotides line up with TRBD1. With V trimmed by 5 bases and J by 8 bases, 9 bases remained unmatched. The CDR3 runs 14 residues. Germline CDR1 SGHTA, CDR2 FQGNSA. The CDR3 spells CASSTKTGVHEQFF. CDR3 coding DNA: TGTGCCAGCAGCACAAAAACAGGGGTCCATGAGCAGTTCTTC.

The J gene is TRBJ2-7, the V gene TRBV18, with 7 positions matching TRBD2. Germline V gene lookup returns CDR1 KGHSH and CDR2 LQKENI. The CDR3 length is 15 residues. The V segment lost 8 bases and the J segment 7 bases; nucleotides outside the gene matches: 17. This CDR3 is CASRKGGQDGWEQYF. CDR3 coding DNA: TGTGCCAGCCGGAAGGGAGGGCAGGATGGCTGGGAGCAGTACTTC.

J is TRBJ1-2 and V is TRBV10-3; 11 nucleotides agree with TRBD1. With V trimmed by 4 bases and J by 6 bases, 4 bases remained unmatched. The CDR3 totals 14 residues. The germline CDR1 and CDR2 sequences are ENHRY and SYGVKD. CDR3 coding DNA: TGTGCCATCAGTGCGTCGGGACAGGGGGATGGCTACACCTTC. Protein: CAISASGQGDGYTF.

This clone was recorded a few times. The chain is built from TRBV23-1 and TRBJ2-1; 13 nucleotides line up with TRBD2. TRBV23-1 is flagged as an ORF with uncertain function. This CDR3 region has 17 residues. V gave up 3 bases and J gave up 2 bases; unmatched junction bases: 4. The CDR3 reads CASSQPGLAGTYNEQFF. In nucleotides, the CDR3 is TGCGCCAGCAGTCAGCCGGGACTAGCGGGGACCTACAATGAGCAGTTCTTC.

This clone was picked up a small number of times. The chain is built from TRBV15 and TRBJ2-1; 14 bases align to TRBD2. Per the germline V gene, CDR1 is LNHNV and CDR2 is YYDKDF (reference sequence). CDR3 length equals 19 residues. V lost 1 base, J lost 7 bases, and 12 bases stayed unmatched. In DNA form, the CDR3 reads TGTGCCACCAGCAGAGCCGGGACTAGCGGGAGTCATGGGTGGAATGAGCAGTTCTTC. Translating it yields CATSRAGTSGSHGWNEQFF.